This paragraph reports one T cell receptor (beta chain). Clones were sequenced by immunoSEQ multiplex PCR, and TCRdb holds only the in-frame ones, with some missing. Of approximately 160,000 clones listed, around 85% are singletons. This record comes from a study of blood T cell repertoires in COVID-19. Trimming removed 1 base at V and 0 bases at J, with 12 bases between. CDR3 size: 16 residues. The germline V gene has CDR1 SNHLY and CDR2 FYNNEI. This rearrangement joins TRBV2 to TRBJ1-1; tentative D call: TRBD1 (6 bases). The clonotype comes from a woman in her 70s with acute or convalescent COVID-19. Sequencing input: peripheral blood. The CDR3 DNA is TGTGCCAGCAGTGAAGGGAGAGGACAGATGAACACTGAAGCTTTCTTT. Its protein is CASSEGRGQMNTEAFF. The variable domain in full, with the rest retrieved from reference TRBV2 and TRBJ1-1, is EPEVTQTPSHQVTQMGQEVILRCVPISNHLYFYWYRQILGQKVEFLVSFYNNEISEKSEIFDDQFSVERPDGSNFTLKIRSTKLEDSAMYFCASSEGRGQMNTEAFFGQGTRLTVV.